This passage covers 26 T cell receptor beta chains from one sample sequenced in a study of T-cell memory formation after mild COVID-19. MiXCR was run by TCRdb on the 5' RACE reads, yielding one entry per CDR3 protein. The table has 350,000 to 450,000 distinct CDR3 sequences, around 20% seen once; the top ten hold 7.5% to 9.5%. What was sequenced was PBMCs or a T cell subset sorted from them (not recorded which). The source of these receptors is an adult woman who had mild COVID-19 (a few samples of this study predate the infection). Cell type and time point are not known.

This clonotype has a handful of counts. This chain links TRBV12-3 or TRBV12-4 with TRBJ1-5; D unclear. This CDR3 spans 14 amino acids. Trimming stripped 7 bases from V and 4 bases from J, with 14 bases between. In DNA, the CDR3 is TGTGCCAGCATTCTGGGCCCAATTAATCAGCCCCAGCATTTT. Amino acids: CASILGPINQPQHF.

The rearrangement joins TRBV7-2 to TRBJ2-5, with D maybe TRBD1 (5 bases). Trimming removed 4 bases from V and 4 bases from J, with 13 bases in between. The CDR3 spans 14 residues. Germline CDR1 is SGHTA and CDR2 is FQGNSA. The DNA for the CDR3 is TGTGCCAGCAGCTCCGCAGGGTCGGGAGAGACCCAGTACTTC. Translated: CASSSAGSGETQYF.

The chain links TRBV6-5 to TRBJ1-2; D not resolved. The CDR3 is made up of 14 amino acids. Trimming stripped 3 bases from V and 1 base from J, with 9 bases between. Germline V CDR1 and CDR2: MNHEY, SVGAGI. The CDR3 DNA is TGTGCCAGCAGTTATAAGAAGGATAACTATGGCTACACCTTC. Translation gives CASSYKKDNYGYTF.

The CDR3 loop reads CASSYGSGRGETQYF. The CDR3 DNA reads TGTGCCAGCAGTTACGGTAGCGGGAGGGGAGAGACCCAGTACTTC. The chain employs TRBV6-5 and TRBJ2-5, with 11 bases matching TRBD2. The CDR3 runs to 15 residues. Per the germline V gene, CDR1 is MNHEY and CDR2 is SVGAGI. After removal of 2 bases from V and 4 bases from J, the junction contained 3 bases not matched to a gene.

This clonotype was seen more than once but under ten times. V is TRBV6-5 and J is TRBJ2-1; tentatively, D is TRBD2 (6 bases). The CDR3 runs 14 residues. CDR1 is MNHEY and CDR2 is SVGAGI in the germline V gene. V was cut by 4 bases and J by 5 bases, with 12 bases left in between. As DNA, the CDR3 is TGTGCCAGCAGTTCTGTACTAGCCAACAATGAGCAGTTCTTC. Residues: CASSSVLANNEQFF.

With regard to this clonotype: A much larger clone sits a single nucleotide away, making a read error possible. The CDR3 coding sequence is TGTGCCAGCAGTGTTGACACTGAAGCTTTCTTT. It yields the protein CASSVDTEAFF. The chain is built from TRBV12-3 or TRBV12-4 and TRBJ1-1; D unresolved. This CDR3 has 11 amino acids. Trimming left V 5 bases short and J 3 bases short, with 4 bases between.

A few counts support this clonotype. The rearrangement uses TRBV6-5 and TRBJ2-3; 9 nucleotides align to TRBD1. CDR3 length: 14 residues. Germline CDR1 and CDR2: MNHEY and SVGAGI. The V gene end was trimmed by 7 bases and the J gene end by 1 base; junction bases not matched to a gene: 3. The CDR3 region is CASNRDRGTDTQYF. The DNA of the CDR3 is TGTGCCAGCAATCGGGACAGGGGCACAGATACGCAGTATTTT.

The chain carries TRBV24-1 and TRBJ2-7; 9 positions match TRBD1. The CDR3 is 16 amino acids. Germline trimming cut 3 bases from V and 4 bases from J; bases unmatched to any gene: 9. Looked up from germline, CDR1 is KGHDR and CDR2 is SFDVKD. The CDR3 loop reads CATSDPKDRGDYEQYF. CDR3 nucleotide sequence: TGTGCCACCAGTGATCCTAAGGACAGGGGAGATTACGAGCAGTACTTC.

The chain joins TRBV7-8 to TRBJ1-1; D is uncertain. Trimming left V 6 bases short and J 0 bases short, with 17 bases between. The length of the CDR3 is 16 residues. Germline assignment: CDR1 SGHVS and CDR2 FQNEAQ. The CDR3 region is CASRSTTRTVNTEAFF. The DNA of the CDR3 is TGTGCCAGCAGATCTACGACGCGGACGGTGAACACTGAAGCTTTCTTT.

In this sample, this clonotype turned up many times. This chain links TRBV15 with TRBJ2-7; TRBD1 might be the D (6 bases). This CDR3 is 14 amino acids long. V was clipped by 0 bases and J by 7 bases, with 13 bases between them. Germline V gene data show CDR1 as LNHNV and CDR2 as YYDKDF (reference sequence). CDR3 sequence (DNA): TGTGCCACCAGCAGAGATAGGGGGTTCGGGGAGCAGTACTTC. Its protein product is CATSRDRGFGEQYF.

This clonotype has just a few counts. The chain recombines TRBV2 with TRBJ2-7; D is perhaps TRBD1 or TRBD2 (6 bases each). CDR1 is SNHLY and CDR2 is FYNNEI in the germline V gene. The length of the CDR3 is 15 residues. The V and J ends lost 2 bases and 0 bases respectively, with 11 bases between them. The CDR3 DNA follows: TGTGCCAGCAGTGAAAGGGGGGATAGCTCCTACGAGCAGTACTTC. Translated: CASSERGDSSYEQYF.

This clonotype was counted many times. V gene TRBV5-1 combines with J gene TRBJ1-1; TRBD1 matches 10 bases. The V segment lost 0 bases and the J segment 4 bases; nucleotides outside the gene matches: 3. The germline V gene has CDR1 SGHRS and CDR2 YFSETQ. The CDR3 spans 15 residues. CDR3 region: CASSLGDRGITEAFF. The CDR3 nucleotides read TGCGCCAGCAGCTTGGGGGACAGGGGAATCACTGAAGCTTTCTTT.

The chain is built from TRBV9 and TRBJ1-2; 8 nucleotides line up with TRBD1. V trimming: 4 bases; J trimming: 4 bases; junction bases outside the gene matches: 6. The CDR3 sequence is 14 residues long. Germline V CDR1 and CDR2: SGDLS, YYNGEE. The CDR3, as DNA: TGTGCCAGCAGCCCAGGGGGCAGACCCTATGGCTACACCTTC. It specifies CASSPGGRPYGYTF. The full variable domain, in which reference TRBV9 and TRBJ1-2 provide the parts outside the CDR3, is DSGVTQTPKHLITATGQRVTLRCSPRSGDLSVYWYQQSLDQGLQFLIQYYNGEERAKGNILERFSAQQFPDLHSELNLSSLELGDSALYFCASSPGGRPYGYTFGSGTRLTVV.

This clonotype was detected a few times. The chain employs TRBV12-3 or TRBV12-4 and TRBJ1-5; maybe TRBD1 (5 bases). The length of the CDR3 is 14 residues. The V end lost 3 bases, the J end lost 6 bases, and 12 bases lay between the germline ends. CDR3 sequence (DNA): TGTGCCAGCAGTTTCGGGGACTGGGGTCAGCCCCAGCATTTT. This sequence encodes CASSFGDWGQPQHF.

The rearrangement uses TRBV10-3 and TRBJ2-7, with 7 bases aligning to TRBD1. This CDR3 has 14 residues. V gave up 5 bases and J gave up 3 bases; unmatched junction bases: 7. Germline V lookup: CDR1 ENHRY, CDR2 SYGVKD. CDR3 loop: CAISSGGTHYEQYF. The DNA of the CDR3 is TGTGCCATCAGTTCAGGGGGTACGCACTACGAGCAGTACTTC.

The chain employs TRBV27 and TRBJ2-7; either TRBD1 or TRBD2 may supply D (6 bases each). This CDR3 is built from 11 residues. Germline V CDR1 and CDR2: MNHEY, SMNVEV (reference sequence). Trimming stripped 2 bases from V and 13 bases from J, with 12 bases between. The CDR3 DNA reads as TGTGCCAGCAGTTTAGCGGGACACCTATACTTC. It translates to CASSLAGHLYF.

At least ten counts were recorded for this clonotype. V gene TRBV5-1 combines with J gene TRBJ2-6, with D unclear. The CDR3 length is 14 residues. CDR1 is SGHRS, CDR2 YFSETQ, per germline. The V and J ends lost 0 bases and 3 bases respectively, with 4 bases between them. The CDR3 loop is CASSLEHGANVLTF. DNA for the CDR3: TGCGCCAGCAGCTTGGAGCATGGGGCCAACGTCCTGACTTTC.

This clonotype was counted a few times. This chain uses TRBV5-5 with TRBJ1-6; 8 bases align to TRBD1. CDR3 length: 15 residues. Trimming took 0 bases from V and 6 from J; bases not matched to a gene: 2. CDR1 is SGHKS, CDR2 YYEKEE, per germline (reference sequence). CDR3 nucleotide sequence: TGTGCCAGCAGCTTGGCCCAGGGGGCTAATTCACCCCTCCACTTT. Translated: CASSLAQGANSPLHF.

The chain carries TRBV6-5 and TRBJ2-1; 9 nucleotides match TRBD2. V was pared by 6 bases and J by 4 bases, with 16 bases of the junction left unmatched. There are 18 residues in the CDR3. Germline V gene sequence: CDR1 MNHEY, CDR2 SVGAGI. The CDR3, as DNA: TGTGCCAGCAGCCTCCAAGGTGTGGCGGGGGGGCCGTACAATGAGCAGTTCTTC. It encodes CASSLQGVAGGPYNEQFF.

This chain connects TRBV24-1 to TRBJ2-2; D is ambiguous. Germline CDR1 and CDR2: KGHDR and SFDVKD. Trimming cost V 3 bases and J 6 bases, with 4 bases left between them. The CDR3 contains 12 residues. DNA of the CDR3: TGTGCCACCAGTGATCTAGCCGGGGAGCTGTTTTTT. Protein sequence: CATSDLAGELFF.

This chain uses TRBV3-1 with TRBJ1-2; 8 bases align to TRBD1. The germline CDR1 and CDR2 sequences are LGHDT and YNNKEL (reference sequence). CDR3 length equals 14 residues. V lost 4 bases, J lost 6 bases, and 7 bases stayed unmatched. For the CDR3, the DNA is TGTGCCAGCAGCCCGTGGACAGGGCGCAATGGCTACACCTTC. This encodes CASSPWTGRNGYTF.

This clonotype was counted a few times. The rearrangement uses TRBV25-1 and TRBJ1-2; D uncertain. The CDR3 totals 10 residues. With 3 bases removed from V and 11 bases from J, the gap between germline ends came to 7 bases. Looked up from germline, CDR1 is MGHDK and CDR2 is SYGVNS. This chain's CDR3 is CASSDGYYTF. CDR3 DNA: TGTGCCAGCAGTGATGGGTATTACACCTTC.

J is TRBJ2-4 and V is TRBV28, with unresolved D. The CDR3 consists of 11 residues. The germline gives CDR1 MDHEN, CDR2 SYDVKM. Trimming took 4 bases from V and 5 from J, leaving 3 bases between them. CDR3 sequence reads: CASSSQNIQYF. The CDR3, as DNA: TGTGCCAGCAGTTCCCAAAACATTCAGTACTTC.

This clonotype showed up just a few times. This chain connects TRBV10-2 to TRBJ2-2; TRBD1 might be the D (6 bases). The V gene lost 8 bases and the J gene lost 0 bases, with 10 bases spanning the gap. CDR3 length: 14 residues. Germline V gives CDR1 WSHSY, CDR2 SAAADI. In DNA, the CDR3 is TGCGCCAGCTTAGACAGGCCGAACACCGGGGAGCTGTTTTTT. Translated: CASLDRPNTGELFF.

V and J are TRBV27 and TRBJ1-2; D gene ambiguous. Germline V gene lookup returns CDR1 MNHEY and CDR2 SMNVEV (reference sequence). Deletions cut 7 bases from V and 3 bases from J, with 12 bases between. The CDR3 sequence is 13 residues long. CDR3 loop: CASTGRPDYGYTF. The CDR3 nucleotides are TGTGCCAGCACTGGCAGACCCGACTATGGCTACACCTTC.

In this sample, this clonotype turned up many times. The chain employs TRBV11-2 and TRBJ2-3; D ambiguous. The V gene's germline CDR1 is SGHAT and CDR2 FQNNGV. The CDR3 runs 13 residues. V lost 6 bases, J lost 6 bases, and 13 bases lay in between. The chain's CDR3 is CASSPSPPDTQYF. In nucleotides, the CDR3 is TGTGCCAGCAGTCCCAGTCCACCGGATACGCAGTATTTT. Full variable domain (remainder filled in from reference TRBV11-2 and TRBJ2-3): EAGVAQSPRYKIIEKRQSVAFWCNPISGHATLYWYQQILGQGPKLLIQFQNNGVVDDSQLPKDRFSAERLKGVDSTLKIQPAKLEDSAVYLCASSPSPPDTQYFGPGTRLTVL.